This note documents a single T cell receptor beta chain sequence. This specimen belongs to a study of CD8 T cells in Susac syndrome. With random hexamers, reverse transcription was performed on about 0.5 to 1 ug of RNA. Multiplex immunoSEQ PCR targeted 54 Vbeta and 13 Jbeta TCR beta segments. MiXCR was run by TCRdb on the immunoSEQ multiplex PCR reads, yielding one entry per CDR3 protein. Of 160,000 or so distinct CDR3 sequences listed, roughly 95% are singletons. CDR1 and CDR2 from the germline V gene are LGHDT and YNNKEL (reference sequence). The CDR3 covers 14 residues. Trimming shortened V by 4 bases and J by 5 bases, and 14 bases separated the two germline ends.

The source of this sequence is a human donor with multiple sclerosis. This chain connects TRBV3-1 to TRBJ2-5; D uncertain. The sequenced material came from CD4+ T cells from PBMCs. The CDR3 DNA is TGTGCCAGCAGCCCCAACGCCGGGCAGGAGACCCAGTACTTC. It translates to CASSPNAGQETQYF.